Below, 27 T cell receptor beta chains from the same sample are listed, as sequenced in a study of response to subunit inactivated influenza vaccine. TCRdb reprocessed the RT-PCR reads with MiXCR, giving one entry per CDR3 protein. There are about 500,000 distinct CDR3 sequences in the sample; about an eighth occur only once, and about an eighth lies in the top ten. The source material was PBMCs from blood, sampled about 40 days after vaccination. These receptors were taken from a man over 45 who received an inactivated influenza vaccine.

This clonotype has only a few counts. The chain recombines TRBV20-1 with TRBJ2-3; 7 bases align to TRBD2. Germline values: CDR1 DFQATT, CDR2 SNEGSKA (reference sequence). This CDR3 has 15 residues. With 5 bases clipped from V and 4 bases from J, the junction kept 12 bases outside the gene matches. CDR3 DNA sequence: TGCAGTGCTCAATCCGGGGACTATCCTCCAGATACGCAGTATTTT. Translation: CSAQSGDYPPDTQYF.

In this sample, this clonotype turned up many times. The CDR3 DNA reads as TGCGCCAGCAGCGAGGGCAATTCCAATGAGCAGTTCTTC. It specifies CASSEGNSNEQFF. The rearrangement links TRBV5-1 to TRBJ2-1; D is perhaps TRBD2 (5 bases). The germline V and J ends were trimmed by 4 bases and 6 bases, with 11 bases remaining between them. This CDR3 region has 13 residues. Germline lookup yields CDR1 SGHRS and CDR2 YFSETQ.

The CDR3 protein is CSARGGLAGNTGELFF. The CDR3 nucleotides read TGCAGTGCTAGAGGGGGACTAGCGGGTAACACCGGGGAGCTGTTTTTT. J is TRBJ2-2 and V is TRBV20-1; TRBD2 matches at 12 bases. Germline V gives CDR1 DFQATT, CDR2 SNEGSKA (reference sequence). CDR3 size: 16 residues. After removal of 1 base from V and 2 bases from J, the junction contained 2 bases not matched to a gene.

The rearrangement links TRBV5-1 to TRBJ1-6, with TRBD1 as a possible D gene (6 bases). This CDR3 has 15 amino acids. V lost 0 bases and J lost 6, with 10 bases in between. CDR1 and CDR2 from the germline V gene are SGHRS and YFSETQ. The CDR3 protein is CASSLVQGGNSPLHF. The CDR3 DNA reads as TGCGCCAGCAGCTTGGTACAGGGAGGTAATTCACCCCTCCACTTT.

This chain joins TRBV29-1 and TRBJ1-1; D uncertain. Germline V gene sequence: CDR1 SQVTM, CDR2 ANQGSEA. This CDR3 comprises 13 residues. Trimming left V 7 bases short and J 0 bases short, with 12 bases between. The CDR3 sequence: CSAVDGLNTEAFF. As DNA, the CDR3 is TGCAGCGCGGTGGACGGCCTGAACACTGAAGCTTTCTTT.

In its sample, this clonotype was seen a few times. The J gene is TRBJ1-5, the V gene TRBV7-2; a possible D gene is TRBD1 (6 bases). V lost 1 base, J lost 6 bases, and 10 bases lay in between. Per the germline V gene, CDR1 is SGHTA and CDR2 is FQGNSA. This CDR3 region has 14 residues. CDR3 loop: CASSLGGRGQPQHF. The CDR3 DNA reads as TGTGCCAGCAGCTTAGGGGGGCGCGGTCAGCCCCAGCATTTT.

This clonotype was recorded a few times. The chain has TRBV12-3 or TRBV12-4 and TRBJ2-4; D is possibly TRBD1 or TRBD2 (6 bases each). V was clipped by 5 bases and J by 1 base, with 18 bases between them. CDR3 length: 17 residues. The CDR3: CASSPGAGRGAKNIQYF. The CDR3 DNA reads as TGTGCCAGCAGTCCGGGGGCGGGTCGGGGCGCCAAAAACATTCAGTACTTC.

Only a few counts were recorded for this clonotype. The chain joins TRBV5-1 to TRBJ2-1, with D perhaps being TRBD1 or TRBD2 (6 bases each). Germline V gene lookup returns CDR1 SGHRS and CDR2 YFSETQ. The ends were cut back, 4 bases at V and 12 bases at J, with 20 bases in the middle. This CDR3 is built from 14 residues. Here the CDR3 reads CASSGGDKLQGQFF. CDR3 nucleotide sequence: TGCGCCAGCAGCGGAGGGGACAAGCTACAGGGGCAGTTCTTC.

In its sample, this clonotype was seen a few times. The rearrangement joins TRBV6-1 to TRBJ1-3, with D tentatively TRBD1 (5 bases). Germline V lookup: CDR1 MNHNS, CDR2 SASEGT. The CDR3 length is 19 residues. Trimming removed 5 bases from V and 2 bases from J, with 25 bases in between. CDR3 residues: CASSRDAVGTRAAGNTIYF. CDR3 DNA: TGTGCCAGCAGTCGCGACGCTGTTGGCACCAGGGCGGCTGGAAACACCATATATTTT.

V usage is TRBV29-1 and J usage is TRBJ1-1, with 9 bases that match TRBD1. V lost 8 bases, J lost 6 bases, and 7 bases stayed unmatched. Germline V gives CDR1 SQVTM, CDR2 ANQGSEA. The CDR3 has 12 residues. In nucleotides, the CDR3 is TGCAGCTTGAACAGGGGGCCACCTGAAGCTTTCTTT. Its translation: CSLNRGPPEAFF.

The rearrangement joins TRBV10-3 to TRBJ1-2; D is ambiguous. The CDR3 extends over 13 amino acids. Trimming took off 5 bases at V and 11 bases at J, with 18 bases between the two ends. Germline CDR1 is ENHRY and CDR2 is SYGVKD. CDR3 DNA sequence: TGTGCCATCAGTCCGGTCAATTTACAAGGGTACACCTTC. Translated, it gives CAISPVNLQGYTF.

V gene TRBV7-9 combines with J gene TRBJ2-1; 7 bases are shared with TRBD1. Germline-derived CDR1 and CDR2 are SEHNR and FQNEAQ (reference sequence). J gave up 6 bases and V 5 bases, and 4 bases lay outside the gene matches. The CDR3 runs to 13 residues. In DNA, the CDR3 is TGTGCCAGCAGCGTCCGACAGGGCAATGAGCAGTTCTTC. As protein: CASSVRQGNEQFF.

This clonotype was detected only a few times. This chain links TRBV6-1 with TRBJ2-5; a weak D match, TRBD2 (6 bases). CDR1 is MNHNS and CDR2 is SASEGT in the germline V gene. V was shortened by 6 bases and J by 2 bases, with 22 bases between the two germline ends. CDR3 length equals 17 residues. The CDR3 sequence: CASRHGLDWRGQETQYF. For the CDR3, the DNA is TGTGCCAGCAGACACGGGCTTGACTGGAGGGGACAAGAGACCCAGTACTTC.

This clonotype was seen more than once but under ten times. V usage is TRBV20-1 and J usage is TRBJ1-1; TRBD1 aligns across 7 bases. Germline V gives CDR1 DFQATT, CDR2 SNEGSKA (reference sequence). The V gene end was trimmed by 0 bases and the J gene end by 0 bases; junction bases not matched to a gene: 4. The CDR3 contains 15 residues. CDR3 coding DNA: TGCAGTGCTAGAGATCTGGGACAGATGAACACTGAAGCTTTCTTT. Translating gives CSARDLGQMNTEAFF.

This chain joins TRBV12-3 or TRBV12-4 and TRBJ2-7; 7 nucleotides align to TRBD2. The CDR3 sequence is 15 residues long. Unmatched junction bases numbered 11, after V lost 3 bases and J lost 6 bases. The CDR3 DNA reads as TGTGCCAGCAGTTTTCGTAGCGTCTCGGGAGGCGAGCAGTACTTC. It encodes CASSFRSVSGGEQYF.

This clonotype was seen at least ten times. The CDR3 DNA follows: TGTGCCAGCAGTTTAGAAAGGAGCTTTGGGAACACCGGGGAGCTGTTTTTT. This translates into CASSLERSFGNTGELFF. This rearrangement joins TRBV28 to TRBJ2-2; D call uncertain. This CDR3 has 17 residues. V lost 2 bases and J lost 1, with 14 bases in between. The germline V gene has CDR1 MDHEN and CDR2 SYDVKM.

This clonotype was found many times. The V gene is TRBV28, the J gene TRBJ2-7; 16 nucleotides align to TRBD2. Germline V gene sequence: CDR1 MDHEN, CDR2 SYDVKM. The CDR3 extends over 19 amino acids. V trimming: 6 bases; J trimming: 1 base; junction bases outside the gene matches: 12. CDR3 nucleotides: TGTGCCAGCAGCTCCCACGGGACTAGCGGGAGGGCCTTATCCTACGAGCAGTACTTC. Protein product: CASSSHGTSGRALSYEQYF.

At least ten counts were recorded for this clonotype. The rearrangement joins TRBV12-3 or TRBV12-4 to TRBJ1-3; D call uncertain. The CDR3 runs 15 residues. The V end was cut by 6 bases, the J end by 4 bases, with 16 bases between. The CDR3 DNA reads as TGTGCCAGCAGGGGATTAGGGTATTCGGGAAACACCATATATTTT. It is translated as CASRGLGYSGNTIYF.

This clonotype was counted at least ten times. The chain employs TRBV6-2 or TRBV6-3 and TRBJ1-1; possible D gene TRBD1, 5 bases. This CDR3 contains 14 residues. V dropped 3 bases and J dropped 1 base, with 9 bases sitting between them. CDR1 MNHEY and CDR2 SVGEGT come from the germline V gene. This CDR3 is CASSYLQGNTEAFF. In nucleotides, the CDR3 is TGTGCCAGCAGTTATCTCCAGGGGAACACTGAAGCTTTCTTT.

The chain uses TRBV12-3 or TRBV12-4 and TRBJ2-7; TRBD1 agrees at 9 bases. The CDR3 is made up of 14 amino acids. V lost 1 base, J lost 6 bases, and 4 bases stayed unmatched. CDR3 coding DNA: TGTGCCAGCAGTTTAGAGGACAGGGGAGGCGAGCAGTACTTC. Residues: CASSLEDRGGEQYF.

This chain joins TRBV28 and TRBJ1-5, with TRBD1 matching 7 bases. Per germline, CDR1 MDHEN and CDR2 SYDVKM. V trimming: 9 bases; J trimming: 4 bases; junction bases outside the gene matches: 12. The CDR3 totals 15 residues. This CDR3 is CASCNRGRRNQPQHF. The DNA of the CDR3 is TGTGCCAGTTGTAACAGGGGCCGAAGGAATCAGCCCCAGCATTTT.

J is TRBJ2-7 and V is TRBV15; no clear D. V was shortened by 0 bases and J by 2 bases, with 8 bases between the two germline ends. CDR1 LNHNV and CDR2 YYDKDF come from the germline V gene (reference sequence). This CDR3 spans 14 amino acids. The CDR3 nucleotides are TGTGCCACCAGCAGAGATTGGGGTACCTACGAGCAGTACTTC. Translating it yields CATSRDWGTYEQYF.

The chain is built from TRBV12-3 or TRBV12-4 and TRBJ1-6, with TRBD1 as a possible D gene (6 bases). The CDR3 is 15 amino acids. V was pared by 6 bases and J by 7 bases, with 16 bases between. The chain's CDR3 is CASSPRQGFNSPLHF. The CDR3 DNA follows: TGTGCCAGCAGCCCCCGGCAGGGGTTCAATTCACCCCTCCACTTT.

The chain has TRBV4-3 and TRBJ2-7, with D perhaps being TRBD1 or TRBD2 (5 bases each). Trimming left V 2 bases short and J 2 bases short, with 13 bases between. The V gene's germline CDR1 is LGHNA and CDR2 YSLEER. The CDR3 is 15 amino acids. As DNA, the CDR3 is TGCGCCAGCAGCCAATACCGGGACGGACCCTACGAGCAGTACTTC. Translated, it gives CASSQYRDGPYEQYF.

This clonotype was recorded a few times. The chain carries TRBV9 and TRBJ2-3; TRBD2 matches at 9 bases. This CDR3 has 16 amino acids. The V gene end was trimmed by 0 bases and the J gene end by 1 base; junction bases not matched to a gene: 3. Germline values: CDR1 SGDLS, CDR2 YYNGEE. The CDR3 DNA reads TGTGCCAGCAGCGTAGAAGGCGGGGGGGGCACAGATACGCAGTATTTT. Encoded protein: CASSVEGGGGTDTQYF. Looking up the rest from reference TRBV9 and TRBJ2-3 gives the full variable domain: DSGVTQTPKHLITATGQRVTLRCSPRSGDLSVYWYQQSLDQGLQFLIQYYNGEERAKGNILERFSAQQFPDLHSELNLSSLELGDSALYFCASSVEGGGGTDTQYFGPGTRLTVL.

This clonotype was counted ten times or more. V gene TRBV12-3 or TRBV12-4 combines with J gene TRBJ2-2; 7 bases agree with TRBD1. The junction had 5 bases not matched to a gene; V was cut back by 7 bases and J by 3 bases. The CDR3 length is 14 residues. The CDR3 loop is CASKWDSYTGELFF. The CDR3 DNA is TGTGCCAGCAAGTGGGACAGCTACACCGGGGAGCTGTTTTTT.

This clonotype was observed once. The chain carries TRBV28 and TRBJ2-7; D may be TRBD1 (6 bases). V lost 5 bases, J lost 5 bases, and 22 bases lay in between. The CDR3 contains 16 residues. CDR1 and CDR2 from the germline V gene are MDHEN and SYDVKM. The DNA for the CDR3 is TGTGCCAGCAGTAGACCCCTCGCCCCCAGGGGCAACGAGCAGTACTTC. It yields the protein CASSRPLAPRGNEQYF.